This record concerns one TCR beta chain sequence. What it recognizes is unknown. This specimen comes from a study of shared clonotypes between healthy human individuals. Germline V gene sequence: CDR1 SGHTA, CDR2 FQGNSA. This CDR3 is 16 amino acids long. V was trimmed by 0 bases and J by 0 bases, leaving 10 bases between them. Assay execution proceeded at the deep level. Authors' data handling: Owing to the provision of junction-only sequences devoid of quality scores by immunoSEQ, filtering differed. Profiling relied on immunoSEQ multiplex PCR, and the TCRdb table lists in-frame clones only, not all of them. Clone size and V and J calls were adopted from that table, with D and trimming inferred from the DNA. The data contain 450,000 to 500,000 clones, about 79% of them singletons. Whole-study findings and limits: Genetic and exposure-history diversity was limited by the small donor number.

The TCR sequence derives from a woman between 40 and 50 years old in good health. Some clones in this sample may be carry-over from other donors' samples. The sequencing sample was made of PBMCs. The chain uses TRBV7-2 and TRBJ2-3; D is perhaps TRBD2 (6 bases). The CDR3 protein is CASSLALATSTDTQYF. For the CDR3, the DNA is TGTGCCAGCAGCTTAGCCCTAGCGACTAGCACAGATACGCAGTATTTT.